The clone carrying this T cell receptor (beta chain) showed up just a few times. TCRdb's copy holds only in-frame clones and misses some; the assay was immunoSEQ multiplex PCR. The table has roughly 71,000 clones, 78% seen once. This record comes from a study of radiotherapy plus CTLA-4 blockade in lung cancer. The clonotype comes from a human donor with non-small cell lung cancer who had a complete response to radiotherapy plus ipilimumab. This material consisted of peripheral blood, taken from a patient treated with radiotherapy plus ipilimumab.

CDR3 region: CASSLWGDTSNYGYTF. For the CDR3, the DNA is TGTGCCAGCAGCTTATGGGGGGACACTAGTAACTATGGCTACACCTTC. The chain recombines TRBV7-2 with TRBJ1-2; tentatively, D is TRBD1 (6 bases). The germline CDR1 and CDR2 sequences are SGHTA and FQGNSA. V was trimmed by 2 bases and J by 1 base, leaving 14 bases between them. CDR3 size: 16 residues.